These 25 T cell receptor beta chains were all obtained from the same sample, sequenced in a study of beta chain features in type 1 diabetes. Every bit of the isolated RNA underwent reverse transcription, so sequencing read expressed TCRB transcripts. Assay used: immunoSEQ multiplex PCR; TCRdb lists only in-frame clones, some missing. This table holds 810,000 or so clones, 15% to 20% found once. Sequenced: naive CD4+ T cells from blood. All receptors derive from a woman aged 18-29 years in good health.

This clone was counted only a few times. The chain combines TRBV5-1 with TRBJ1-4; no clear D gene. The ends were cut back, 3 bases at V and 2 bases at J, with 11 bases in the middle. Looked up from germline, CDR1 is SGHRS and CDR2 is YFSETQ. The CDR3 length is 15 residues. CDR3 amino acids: CASSSEDPTNEKLFF. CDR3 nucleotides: TGCGCCAGCAGCTCCGAGGATCCTACTAATGAAAAACTGTTTTTT.

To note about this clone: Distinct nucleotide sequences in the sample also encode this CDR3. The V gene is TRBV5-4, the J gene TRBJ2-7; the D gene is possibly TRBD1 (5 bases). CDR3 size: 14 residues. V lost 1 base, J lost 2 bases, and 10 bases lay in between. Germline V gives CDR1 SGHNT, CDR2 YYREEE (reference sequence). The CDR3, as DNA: TGTGCCAGCAGCTTGAACCCAGGGACCTACGAGCAGTACTTC. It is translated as CASSLNPGTYEQYF.

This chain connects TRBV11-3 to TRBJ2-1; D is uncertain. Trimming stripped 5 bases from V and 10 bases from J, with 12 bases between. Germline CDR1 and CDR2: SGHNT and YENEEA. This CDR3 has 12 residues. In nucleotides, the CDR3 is TGTGCCAGCAGCCGAAGTCCTGGGGAGCAGTTCTTC. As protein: CASSRSPGEQFF.

The CDR3 loop reads CASSIRFGRGPQPQHF. In DNA, the CDR3 is TGTGCCAGCAGTATCCGATTCGGGCGAGGGCCTCAGCCCCAGCATTTT. The chain joins TRBV28 to TRBJ1-5, with D uncertain. V lost 5 bases, J lost 6 bases, and 20 bases lay in between. This CDR3 spans 16 amino acids. Germline assignment: CDR1 MDHEN and CDR2 SYDVKM.

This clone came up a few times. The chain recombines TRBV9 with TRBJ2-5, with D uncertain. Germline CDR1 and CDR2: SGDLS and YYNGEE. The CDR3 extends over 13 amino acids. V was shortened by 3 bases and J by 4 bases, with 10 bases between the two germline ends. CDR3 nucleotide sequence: TGTGCCAGCAGCGCTTCGGTGGGAGAGACCCAGTACTTC. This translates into CASSASVGETQYF.

CDR3: CASSLSAGGLNNEQFF. The CDR3 nucleotides are TGCGCCAGCAGCTTGTCGGCGGGAGGCCTCAACAATGAGCAGTTCTTC. V and J are TRBV5-1 and TRBJ2-1; 8 bases match TRBD2. J gave up 5 bases and V 1 base, and 8 bases lay outside the gene matches. The CDR3 has 16 residues. Germline V gene sequence: CDR1 SGHRS, CDR2 YFSETQ.

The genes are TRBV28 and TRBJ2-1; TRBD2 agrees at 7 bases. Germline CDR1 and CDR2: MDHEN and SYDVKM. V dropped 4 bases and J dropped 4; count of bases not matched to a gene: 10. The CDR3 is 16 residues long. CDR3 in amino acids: CASSSLGGRMYNEQFF. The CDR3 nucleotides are TGTGCCAGCAGTTCCCTGGGGGGGAGAATGTACAATGAGCAGTTCTTC.

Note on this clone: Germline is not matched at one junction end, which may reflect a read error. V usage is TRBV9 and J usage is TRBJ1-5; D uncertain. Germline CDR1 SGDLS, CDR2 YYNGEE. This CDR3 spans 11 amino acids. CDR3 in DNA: TGTGCCGGCAGATTGACCCAGCCCCAGCATTTT. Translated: CAGRLTQPQHF.

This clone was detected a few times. The CDR3 nucleotides read TGCAGTGTCGACTATTCCTACACCTTC. This sequence encodes CSVDYSYTF. This chain connects TRBV20-1 to TRBJ1-2; no clear D. V was shortened by 7 bases and J by 10 bases, with 10 bases between the two germline ends. Germline CDR1 DFQATT, CDR2 SNEGSKA (reference sequence). CDR3 length: 9 residues.

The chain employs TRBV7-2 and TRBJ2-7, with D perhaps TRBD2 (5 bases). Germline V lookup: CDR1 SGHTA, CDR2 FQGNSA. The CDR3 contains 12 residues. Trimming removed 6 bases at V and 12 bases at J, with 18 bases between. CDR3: CASSSYRGVPYF. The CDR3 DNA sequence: TGTGCCAGCAGTTCTTACCGGGGAGTACCGTACTTC.

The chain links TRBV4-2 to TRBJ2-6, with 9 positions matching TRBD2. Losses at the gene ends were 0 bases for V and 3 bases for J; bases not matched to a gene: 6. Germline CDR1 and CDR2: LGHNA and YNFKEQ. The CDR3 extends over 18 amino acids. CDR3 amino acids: CASSQEGAGGRGANVLTF. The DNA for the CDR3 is TGTGCCAGCAGCCAAGAAGGAGCGGGAGGCCGTGGGGCCAACGTCCTGACTTTC.

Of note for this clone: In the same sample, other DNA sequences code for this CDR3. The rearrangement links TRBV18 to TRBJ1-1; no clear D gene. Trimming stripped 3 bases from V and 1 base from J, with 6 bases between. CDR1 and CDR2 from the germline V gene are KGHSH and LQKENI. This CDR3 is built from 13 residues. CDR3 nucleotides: TGTGCCAGCTCACCGGTCGAGAACACTGAAGCTTTCTTT. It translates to CASSPVENTEAFF.

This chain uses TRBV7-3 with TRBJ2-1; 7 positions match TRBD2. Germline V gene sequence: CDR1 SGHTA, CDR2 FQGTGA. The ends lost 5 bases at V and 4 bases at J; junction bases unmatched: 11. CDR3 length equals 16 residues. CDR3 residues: CASSPQAGSGYNEQFF. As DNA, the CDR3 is TGTGCCAGCAGCCCCCAAGCGGGTAGCGGGTACAATGAGCAGTTCTTC.

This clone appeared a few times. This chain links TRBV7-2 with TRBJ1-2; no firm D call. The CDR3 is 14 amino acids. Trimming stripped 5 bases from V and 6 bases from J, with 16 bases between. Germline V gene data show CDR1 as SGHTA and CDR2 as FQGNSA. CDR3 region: CASSMISLINGYTF. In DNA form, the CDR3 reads TGTGCCAGCAGCATGATCTCCCTTATCAATGGCTACACCTTC.

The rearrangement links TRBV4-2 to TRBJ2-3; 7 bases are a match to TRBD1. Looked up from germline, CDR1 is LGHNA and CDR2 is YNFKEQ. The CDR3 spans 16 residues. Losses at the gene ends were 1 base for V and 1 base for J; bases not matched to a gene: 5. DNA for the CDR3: TGTGCCAGCAGCCAAGGTGCGACAGGGCGCACAGATACGCAGTATTTT. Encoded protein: CASSQGATGRTDTQYF.

CDR3 protein: CASSVLGYNTGELFF. CDR3 bases: TGTGCCAGTAGTGTTTTGGGATACAACACCGGGGAGCTGTTTTTT. This sequence joins TRBV19 and TRBJ2-2; D gene uncertain. CDR3 length: 15 residues. Germline assignment: CDR1 LNHDA and CDR2 SQIVND (reference sequence). The V and J ends lost 5 bases and 2 bases respectively, with 12 bases between them. Combining the CDR3 with reference TRBV19 and TRBJ2-2 gives the whole variable domain DGGITQSPKYLFRKEGQNVTLSCEQNLNHDAMYWYRQDPGQGLRLIYYSQIVNDFQKGDIAEGYSVSREKKESFPLTVTSAQKNPTAFYLCASSVLGYNTGELFFGEGSRLTVL.

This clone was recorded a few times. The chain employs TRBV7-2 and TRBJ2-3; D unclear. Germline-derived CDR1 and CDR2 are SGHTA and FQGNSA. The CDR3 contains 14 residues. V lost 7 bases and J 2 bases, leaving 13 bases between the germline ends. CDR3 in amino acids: CASTWLANTDTQYF. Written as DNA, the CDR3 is TGTGCCAGCACCTGGCTGGCCAACACAGATACGCAGTATTTT.

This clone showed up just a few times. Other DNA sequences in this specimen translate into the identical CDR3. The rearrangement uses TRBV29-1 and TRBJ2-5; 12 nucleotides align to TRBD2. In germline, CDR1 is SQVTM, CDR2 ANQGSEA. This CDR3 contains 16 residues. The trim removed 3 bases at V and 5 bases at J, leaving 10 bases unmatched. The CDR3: CSVDRTSGILGETQYF. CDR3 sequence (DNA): TGCAGCGTTGACCGGACTAGCGGGATCTTGGGGGAGACCCAGTACTTC.

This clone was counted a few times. CDR3 loop: CASSLSGGTRQETQYF. The CDR3 DNA is TGTGCCAGCAGTTTGAGTGGAGGTACCCGCCAAGAGACCCAGTACTTC. The chain carries TRBV28 and TRBJ2-5; a weak D match, TRBD2 (5 bases). CDR3 size: 16 residues. CDR1 and CDR2 (germline): MDHEN, SYDVKM. With 3 bases removed from V and 1 base from J, the gap between germline ends came to 15 bases.

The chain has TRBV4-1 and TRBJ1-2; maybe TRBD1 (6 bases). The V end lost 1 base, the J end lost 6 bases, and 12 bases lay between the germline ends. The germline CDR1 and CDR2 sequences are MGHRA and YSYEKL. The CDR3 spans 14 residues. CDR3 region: CASSQASGGNGYTF. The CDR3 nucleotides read TGCGCCAGCAGCCAAGCATCGGGGGGCAATGGCTACACCTTC.

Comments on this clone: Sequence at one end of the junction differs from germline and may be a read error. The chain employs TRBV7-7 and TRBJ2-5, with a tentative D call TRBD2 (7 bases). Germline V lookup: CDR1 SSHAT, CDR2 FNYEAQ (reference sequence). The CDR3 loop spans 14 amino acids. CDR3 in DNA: TGTGCTAGCAGCTTAGGGGGGGCACGGGAGACCCAGTACTTC. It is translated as CASSLGGARETQYF. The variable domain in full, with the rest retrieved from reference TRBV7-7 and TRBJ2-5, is GAGVSQSPRYKVTKRGQDVTLRCDPISSHATLYWYQQALGQGPEFLTYFNYEAQPDKSGLPSDRFSAERPEGSISTLTIQRTEQRDSAMYRCASSLGGARETQYFGPGTRLLVL.

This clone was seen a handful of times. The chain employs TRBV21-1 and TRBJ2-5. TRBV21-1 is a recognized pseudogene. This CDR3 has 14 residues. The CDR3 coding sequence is TGTGCCAGCAGCAATGAGGCAGGTCTAGGGCCCCAGTACTTC. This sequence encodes CASSNEAGLGPQYF.

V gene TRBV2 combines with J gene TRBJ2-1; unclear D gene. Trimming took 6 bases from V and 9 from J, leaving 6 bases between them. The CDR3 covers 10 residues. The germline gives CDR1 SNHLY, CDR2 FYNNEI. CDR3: CASRYGEQFF. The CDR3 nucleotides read TGTGCCAGCAGGTATGGTGAGCAGTTCTTC.

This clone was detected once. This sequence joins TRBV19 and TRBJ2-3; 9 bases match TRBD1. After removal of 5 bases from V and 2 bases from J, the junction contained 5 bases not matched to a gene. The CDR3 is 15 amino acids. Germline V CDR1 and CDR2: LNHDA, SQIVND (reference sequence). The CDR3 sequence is CASSLGQGFTDTQYF. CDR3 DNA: TGTGCCAGTAGTTTGGGACAGGGATTCACAGATACGCAGTATTTT.

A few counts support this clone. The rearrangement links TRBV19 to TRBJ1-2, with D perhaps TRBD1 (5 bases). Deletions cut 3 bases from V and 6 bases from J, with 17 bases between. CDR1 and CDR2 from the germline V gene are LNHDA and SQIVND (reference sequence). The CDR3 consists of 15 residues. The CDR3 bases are TGTGCCAGTAGTATCGAGCCGGGACGAGGAAATGGCTACACCTTC. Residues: CASSIEPGRGNGYTF.